The 29 T cell receptor beta chains below all came from one sample that was sequenced in a study of blood T cells in healthy people across ages. Through a sample-barcoded 5' primer and a J-beta primer mix, a second PCR was run for roughly 7 to 11 cycles. TCRdb fed the 5' RACE reads into MiXCR, producing one record per CDR3 protein. The sample has about 1.5 million distinct CDR3 sequences, roughly 40% seen once. The sequenced sample was blood. The receptors stem from a woman between 18 and 29 years old in good health.

The chain is built from TRBV28 and TRBJ2-1, with D possibly TRBD2 on 6 matching bases. This CDR3 spans 15 amino acids. The germline V gene encodes CDR1 MDHEN and CDR2 SYDVKM. Trimming shortened V by 7 bases and J by 7 bases, and 20 bases separated the two germline ends. The CDR3 spells CASIHQGLGLNEQFF. Here the CDR3 DNA reads TGTGCCAGCATCCACCAGGGACTGGGTCTGAATGAGCAGTTCTTC.

The J gene is TRBJ1-2, the V gene TRBV4-2; weak D call: TRBD1 (5 bases). Trimming shortened V by 1 base and J by 0 bases, and 27 bases separated the two germline ends. The CDR3 is 21 residues long. Per germline, CDR1 LGHNA and CDR2 YNFKEQ. The CDR3, as DNA: TGTGCCAGCAGCCAAGCCCCAGCGGGGGTTGCAGATACGCTGTCTAACTATGGCTACACCTTC. Amino acids: CASSQAPAGVADTLSNYGYTF.

The chain has TRBV7-2 and TRBJ2-7; tentatively, D is TRBD2 (6 bases). The length of the CDR3 is 15 residues. V was clipped by 2 bases and J by 3 bases, with 14 bases between them. Per germline, CDR1 SGHTA and CDR2 FQGNSA. The CDR3 sequence: CASSLNPSEGYEQYF. The CDR3 region has the DNA TGTGCCAGCAGCTTAAATCCTAGCGAGGGCTACGAGCAGTACTTC.

This chain connects TRBV2 to TRBJ2-1, with D tentatively TRBD2 (6 bases). The DNA matches TRBJ2-7 better at its end, which makes the J call doubtful. Germline V gene data show CDR1 as SNHLY and CDR2 as FYNNEI. The CDR3 runs to 16 residues. The CDR3 spells CASSYPGERLYNEQYF. The CDR3 region has the DNA TGTGCCAGCAGTTATCCGGGGGAGAGACTCTACAATGAGCAGTACTTC.

The table lists this clonotype with a few counts. This chain links TRBV20-1 with TRBJ2-2, with a possible D match to TRBD1 (6 bases). CDR3 size: 13 residues. Germline CDR1 and CDR2: DFQATT and SNEGSKA (reference sequence). V was pared by 3 bases and J by 8 bases, with 13 bases between. The CDR3 is CSARTGGVGELFF. The CDR3 nucleotides are TGCAGTGCTAGGACAGGAGGTGTAGGGGAGCTGTTTTTT.

This clonotype was picked up a small number of times. The chain couples TRBV20-1 to TRBJ2-7, with D perhaps matching TRBD2 (6 bases). Germline V lookup: CDR1 DFQATT, CDR2 SNEGSKA (reference sequence). Deletions cut 0 bases from V and 6 bases from J, with 18 bases between. The length of the CDR3 is 15 residues. The CDR3 coding sequence is TGCAGTGCTAGAGATATGAGCGGGCAATTCTCCGAGCAGTACTTC. Translating gives CSARDMSGQFSEQYF.

There are a few counts of this clonotype. The chain couples TRBV14 to TRBJ1-2; unclear D gene. Germline CDR1 is SGHDN and CDR2 is FVKESK. CDR3 size: 15 residues. Trimming cost V 4 bases and J 3 bases, with 15 bases left between them. The chain's CDR3 is CASSPLTEVYYGYTF. The CDR3 region has the DNA TGTGCCAGCAGCCCACTGACGGAAGTATACTATGGCTACACCTTC.

The J gene is TRBJ2-7, the V gene TRBV6-1; perhaps TRBD1 as D (6 bases). The CDR3 sequence is 13 residues long. The V gene's germline CDR1 is MNHNS and CDR2 SASEGT. Trimming pared 10 bases from V and 0 bases from J, leaving 13 bases between. CDR3 bases: TGTGCCATTCTAAGGGGGAACTCCTACGAGCAGTACTTC. This gives the protein CAILRGNSYEQYF.

This clonotype came up once. The V gene is TRBV20-1, the J gene TRBJ2-5, with TRBD2 as a possible D gene (5 bases). The V end was cut by 2 bases, the J end by 1 base, with 11 bases between. This CDR3 is 14 amino acids long. The germline CDR1 and CDR2 sequences are DFQATT and SNEGSKA (reference sequence). The CDR3 region is CSARRNSGQETQYF. CDR3 nucleotides: TGCAGTGCTAGACGAAACAGCGGCCAAGAGACCCAGTACTTC.

This clonotype was seen more than once but under ten times. The CDR3 spells CASSYGRKETQYF. The DNA of the CDR3 is TGTGCCAGCAGTTATGGGAGGAAAGAGACCCAGTACTTC. V usage is TRBV6-2 or TRBV6-3 and J usage is TRBJ2-5, with D maybe TRBD2 (6 bases). Germline loops: CDR1 MNHEY, CDR2 SVGEGT. Trimming cost V 3 bases and J 3 bases, with 8 bases left between them. This CDR3 is 13 amino acids long.

V usage is TRBV5-8 and J usage is TRBJ2-7; possibly TRBD2 for D (6 bases). The CDR3 has 14 amino acids. CDR1 is SGHTS and CDR2 is YDEGEE in the germline V gene. V was cut by 3 bases and J by 3 bases, with 13 bases left in between. CDR3 region: CASSSGGTIYEQYF. In nucleotides, the CDR3 is TGTGCCAGCAGCTCTGGGGGGACGATCTACGAGCAGTACTTC.

The chain links TRBV25-1 to TRBJ2-7, with D possibly matching TRBD2 (6 bases). Trimming took 1 base from V and 6 from J, leaving 13 bases between them. Germline CDR1 is MGHDK and CDR2 is SYGVNS. The CDR3 sequence is 14 residues long. The CDR3 nucleotides read TGTGCCAGCAGTGAATTAGGGGACTTGCTCGAGCAGTACTTC. It encodes CASSELGDLLEQYF.

V gene TRBV21-1 combines with J gene TRBJ2-3. TRBV21-1 is designated a pseudogene. This CDR3 is built from 16 residues. Written as DNA, the CDR3 is TGTGCCAGCAGCAAAGGTCGTACGCTAGACACAGATACGCAGTATTTT. Encoded protein: CASSKGRTLDTDTQYF.

The CDR3 DNA reads as TGTGCCAGCAGTCCGGCGGGACCAAACTCCTACGAGCAGTACTTC. Translating it yields CASSPAGPNSYEQYF. This sequence joins TRBV12-3 or TRBV12-4 and TRBJ2-7, with TRBD2 as a possible D gene (6 bases). The CDR3 is made up of 15 amino acids. Trimming stripped 5 bases from V and 0 bases from J, with 14 bases between.

This chain uses TRBV5-1 with TRBJ1-1, with 10 nucleotides matching TRBD1. The CDR3 covers 15 residues. Germline V lookup: CDR1 SGHRS, CDR2 YFSETQ. The J segment lost 4 bases and the V segment lost 4 bases, leaving 7 bases of the junction unmatched. CDR3 DNA sequence: TGCGCCAGCAGCGCGCGACAGGGGGCCGGCACTGAAGCTTTCTTT. Amino acids: CASSARQGAGTEAFF.

The J gene is TRBJ1-6, the V gene TRBV7-9; D may be TRBD1 (6 bases). The CDR3 totals 16 residues. V was pared by 1 base and J by 13 bases, with 20 bases between. Germline V gives CDR1 SEHNR, CDR2 FQNEAQ (reference sequence). The CDR3 loop is CASSLGQEVSYPPLHF. DNA for the CDR3: TGTGCCAGCAGCTTAGGACAGGAGGTTTCTTATCCGCCCCTCCACTTT.

The CDR3 DNA sequence: TGCAGTGCTAGTGGACCCTACTACGAGCAGTACTTC. It translates to CSASGPYYEQYF. V usage is TRBV20-1 and J usage is TRBJ2-7; D gene ambiguous. The V gene's germline CDR1 is DFQATT and CDR2 SNEGSKA (reference sequence). The CDR3 runs to 12 residues. V was cut by 3 bases and J by 3 bases, with 9 bases left in between.

The gene calls are TRBV5-1 and TRBJ2-3; 7 bases are a match to TRBD1. The CDR3 is 15 amino acids. Germline CDR1 SGHRS, CDR2 YFSETQ. J was trimmed by 2 bases and V by 3 bases; bases with no gene match: 6. CDR3 sequence reads: CASSSPGQNTDTQYF. DNA for the CDR3: TGCGCCAGCAGCTCTCCGGGACAGAACACAGATACGCAGTATTTT.

The sample holds one count of this clonotype. V is TRBV4-2 and J is TRBJ2-1; 7 nucleotides agree with TRBD2. The CDR3 has 11 amino acids. Trimming took 0 bases from V and 15 from J; bases not matched to a gene: 2. Germline values: CDR1 LGHNA, CDR2 YNFKEQ. CDR3 nucleotide sequence: TGTGCCAGCAGCCAAGAGGGACTATTGTTCTTC. Encoded protein: CASSQEGLLFF.

The rearrangement links TRBV29-1 to TRBJ1-5; the D gene is possibly TRBD1 (6 bases). The germline CDR1 and CDR2 sequences are SQVTM and ANQGSEA. The CDR3 totals 13 residues. The ends were cut back, 3 bases at V and 6 bases at J, with 12 bases in the middle. CDR3 nucleotides: TGCAGCGTTGATTCGGGCAGGGGTCAGCCCCAGCATTTT. The encoded protein is CSVDSGRGQPQHF.

The chain combines TRBV27 with TRBJ1-1; D not certain. V lost 5 bases to trimming and J lost 1 base, with 8 bases between them. This CDR3 has 13 amino acids. Looked up from germline, CDR1 is MNHEY and CDR2 is SMNVEV (reference sequence). The CDR3 DNA reads as TGTGCCAGCAGTGTCCAGACGAACACTGAAGCTTTCTTT. This translates into CASSVQTNTEAFF.

This clonotype was counted between two and nine times. This chain uses TRBV28 with TRBJ2-3; D remains ambiguous. Germline CDR1 is MDHEN and CDR2 is SYDVKM. The CDR3 length is 15 residues. The V and J ends lost 5 bases and 3 bases respectively, with 15 bases between them. Here the CDR3 DNA reads TGTGCCAGCAGTGCACTCCCTGTGCCTACAGATACGCAGTATTTT. Translating it yields CASSALPVPTDTQYF.

This clonotype showed up just a few times. J is TRBJ1-2 and V is TRBV20-1; possible D gene TRBD1, 6 bases. The CDR3 has 13 residues. Between the trimmed V and J ends, which lost 6 bases and 3 bases, there was a span of 14 bases. Germline V lookup: CDR1 DFQATT, CDR2 SNEGSKA (reference sequence). Here the CDR3 DNA reads TGCAGTGCGTCGGACAGCCCGGACTATGGCTACACCTTC. As protein: CSASDSPDYGYTF.

The CDR3 sequence is CASSAGPSEFETQYF. In DNA, the CDR3 is TGCGCCAGCAGCGCCGGGCCAAGTGAATTTGAGACCCAGTACTTC. The chain is built from TRBV5-1 and TRBJ2-7; D not certain. The J call is doubtful: the DNA matches TRBJ2-5 better. Germline V gene data show CDR1 as SGHRS and CDR2 as YFSETQ. CDR3 length equals 15 residues.

With respect to this clonotype: At one boundary the junction diverges from the germline segment, which might be a read error. The V gene is TRBV24-1, the J gene TRBJ2-4; tentative D call: TRBD2 (5 bases). Judging by the DNA end, TRBJ2-7 fits better; the J call may be wrong. CDR3 length: 16 residues. Per germline, CDR1 KGHDR and CDR2 SFDVKD. DNA for the CDR3: TGTGTCACCAGTGATTCCCTTGATACGGAGGCCTACGAGCAGTACTTC. Protein sequence: CVTSDSLDTEAYEQYF.

The rearrangement joins TRBV12-3 or TRBV12-4 to TRBJ2-6; D is unclear. The length of the CDR3 is 14 residues. The V end was cut by 0 bases, the J end by 4 bases, with 4 bases between. Here the CDR3 DNA reads TGTGCCAGCAGTTTAGCGCTAGGGGCCAACGTCCTGACTTTC. Amino acid sequence: CASSLALGANVLTF.

The chain has TRBV20-1 and TRBJ2-1; TRBD2 aligns across 9 bases. Trimming took 3 bases from V and 6 from J; bases not matched to a gene: 9. Looked up from germline, CDR1 is DFQATT and CDR2 is SNEGSKA (reference sequence). The CDR3 length is 15 residues. DNA for the CDR3: TGCAGTGCTAGCGCAAGAAGCGGGGGGACCAATGAGCAGTTCTTC. This gives the protein CSASARSGGTNEQFF.

The chain uses TRBV7-2 and TRBJ2-3; the D is unclear. CDR1 is SGHTA and CDR2 is FQGNSA in the germline V gene. With 5 bases removed from V and 4 bases from J, the gap between germline ends came to 13 bases. There are 14 residues in the CDR3. The CDR3 spells CASSPGPRSDTQYF. The CDR3 nucleotides read TGTGCCAGCAGCCCCGGGCCCCGATCAGATACGCAGTATTTT.

On this clonotype itself: An end of the junction differs from the germline gene, which may be a read error. J is TRBJ2-5 and V is TRBV5-1; possibly TRBD1 for D (5 bases). The J call may be in error: the DNA end matches TRBJ2-7 better. There are 14 residues in the CDR3. CDR1 SGHRS and CDR2 YFSETQ come from the germline V gene. The CDR3 nucleotides are TGCGCCAGCATCTTGGGGCAGGCGACCGACGAGCAGTACTTC. Translated, it gives CASILGQATDEQYF.